What follows are 13 T cell receptor beta chains derived from one specimen sequenced in a study of ipilimumab plus nivolumab after autologous stem cell transplantation (dated by TCRdb to about 2021). The protocol used for the library was the immunoSEQ multiplex PCR assay. TCRdb stores this immuneACCESS table with in-frame sequences only. Part of the clones is absent; in the studies checked, under half of the shortfall reflects unresolved V genes, and no reason is known for the rest. The sample includes tens of thousands of clones, with under 75% observed a single time. Around a quarter of the sample rests with the top ten. Sequenced here: PBMCs, sampled in a trial of ipilimumab plus nivolumab as post-transplant consolidation. The receptors derive from a male donor with diffuse large B-cell lymphoma.

This clone was recorded a few times. This chain connects TRBV13 to TRBJ2-1; TRBD1 agrees at 8 bases. Germline lookup yields CDR1 PRHDT and CDR2 FYEKMQ (reference sequence). V lost 5 bases and J lost 3; bases outside the gene matches: 6. The CDR3 is made up of 15 amino acids. CDR3 in DNA: TGTGCCAGCAGCCGCCGGACAGGGAACTACAATGAGCAGTTCTTC. Residues: CASSRRTGNYNEQFF.

This clone is a singleton in its sample. The V and J genes are TRBV13 and TRBJ1-2, with TRBD1 as a possible D gene (5 bases). The CDR3 spans 14 residues. The V gene lost 1 base and the J gene lost 6 bases, with 12 bases spanning the gap. CDR1 is PRHDT, CDR2 FYEKMQ, per germline (reference sequence). The CDR3 region has the DNA TGTGCCAGCAGCTTAGACCTGCGGGGGGATGGCTACACCTTC. It encodes CASSLDLRGDGYTF.

This chain uses TRBV4-1 with TRBJ1-2; 9 bases map to TRBD1. Germline loops: CDR1 MGHRA, CDR2 YSYEKL. The J segment lost 5 bases and the V segment lost 1 base, leaving 8 bases of the junction unmatched. The length of the CDR3 is 16 residues. As DNA, the CDR3 is TGCGCCAGCAGCCAAGGGGTCGGGACAGGGATTTATGGCTACACCTTC. Amino acid sequence: CASSQGVGTGIYGYTF.

The chain joins TRBV7-8 to TRBJ2-7, with a weak D call TRBD1 (6 bases). The CDR3 loop spans 16 amino acids. The germline V gene encodes CDR1 SGHVS and CDR2 FQNEAQ. Trimming cost V 4 bases and J 1 base, with 17 bases left between them. The CDR3, as DNA: TGTGCCAGCAGCTCAACGGGACATCTAATTTCCTACGAGCAGTACTTC. Translation gives CASSSTGHLISYEQYF.

The chain employs TRBV9 and TRBJ1-3, with 7 bases identical to TRBD1. CDR1 SGDLS and CDR2 YYNGEE come from the germline V gene. This CDR3 has 17 residues. V lost 1 base to trimming and J lost 2 bases; unmatched junction nucleotides: 9. The CDR3 nucleotides read TGTGCCAGCAGCGTAAGCGGGCAGGGGGGGACTGGAAACACCATATATTTT. Amino acid sequence: CASSVSGQGGTGNTIYF.

This chain joins TRBV25-1 and TRBJ1-1; D gene unclear. Germline loops: CDR1 MGHDK, CDR2 SYGVNS. The CDR3 sequence is 12 residues long. V gave up 3 bases and J gave up 5 bases, with 7 bases separating them. The CDR3 reads CASSDPGTEAFF. The CDR3, as DNA: TGTGCCAGCAGTGATCCGGGAACTGAAGCTTTCTTT.

The chain recombines TRBV12-5 with TRBJ1-3; D is unresolved. The CDR3 is 13 residues long. Trimming stripped 5 bases from V and 3 bases from J, with 8 bases between. Germline lookup yields CDR1 LGHNT and CDR2 FRNRAP. CDR3 in amino acids: CASGSRVGNTIYF. The CDR3 DNA reads as TGTGCTAGTGGTAGTCGGGTTGGAAACACCATATATTTT. Full variable domain (rest looked up from reference TRBV12-5 and TRBJ1-3): DARVTQTPRHKVTEMGQEVTMRCQPILGHNTVFWYRQTMMQGLELLAYFRNRAPLDDSGMPKDRFSAEMPDATLATLKIQPSEPRDSAVYFCASGSRVGNTIYFGEGSWLTVV.

By share, this clone ranks as large. The gene calls are TRBV6-1 and TRBJ2-1; tentatively, D is TRBD1 (6 bases). Germline CDR1 is MNHNS and CDR2 is SASEGT. The V end lost 4 bases, the J end lost 2 bases, and 15 bases lay between the germline ends. There are 16 residues in the CDR3. This CDR3 is CASSATTGSPYNEQFF. CDR3 DNA: TGTGCCAGCAGTGCCACCACAGGGAGCCCCTACAATGAGCAGTTCTTC.

The V and J genes are TRBV5-1 and TRBJ1-1, with 9 bases lining up with TRBD1. The junction had 9 bases not matched to a gene; V was cut back by 3 bases and J by 0 bases. CDR3 size: 17 residues. In germline, CDR1 is SGHRS, CDR2 YFSETQ. For the CDR3, the DNA is TGCGCCAGCAGCTCCCCGGGACAGGGAACCATGAACACTGAAGCTTTCTTT. Encoded protein: CASSSPGQGTMNTEAFF.

The chain couples TRBV5-4 to TRBJ1-6, with D unresolved. CDR3 length equals 14 residues. The V end lost 1 base, the J end lost 10 bases, and 12 bases lay between the germline ends. Germline V gene sequence: CDR1 SGHNT, CDR2 YYREEE (reference sequence). CDR3 loop: CASSLKSGYSPLHF. For the CDR3, the DNA is TGTGCCAGCAGCTTGAAGTCTGGGTACTCACCCCTCCACTTT.

This chain connects TRBV29-1 to TRBJ2-3, with D possibly being TRBD2 (5 bases). This CDR3 has 13 amino acids. Germline V gives CDR1 SQVTM, CDR2 ANQGSEA. V lost 4 bases, J lost 6 bases, and 14 bases lay in between. The CDR3 coding sequence is TGCAGCGTTGGGTTCAGTTCGGGGGATACGCAGTATTTT. Translated, it gives CSVGFSSGDTQYF.

This chain uses TRBV29-1 with TRBJ1-2, with TRBD1 as a possible D gene (6 bases). V was shortened by 0 bases and J by 4 bases, with 12 bases between the two germline ends. Germline lookup yields CDR1 SQVTM and CDR2 ANQGSEA. CDR3 length: 14 amino acids. The CDR3 loop is CSVEDDGGAYGYTF. CDR3 sequence (DNA): TGCAGCGTTGAAGACGATGGGGGGGCCTATGGCTACACCTTC. Complete variable domain (other parts from reference TRBV29-1 and TRBJ1-2): SAVISQKPSRDICQRGTSLTIQCQVDSQVTMMFWYRQQPGQSLTLIATANQGSEATYESGFVIDKFPISRPNLTFSTLTVSNMSPEDSSIYLCSVEDDGGAYGYTFGSGTRLTVV.

This rearrangement joins TRBV19 to TRBJ1-6, with TRBD1 matching over 8 bases. The CDR3 contains 14 residues. J gave up 14 bases and V 6 bases, and 12 bases lay outside the gene matches. Germline assignment: CDR1 LNHDA and CDR2 SQIVND (reference sequence). The CDR3 sequence: CASSATGGLESLHF. DNA for the CDR3: TGTGCCAGTAGCGCAACAGGGGGGTTGGAATCCCTCCACTTT.